A single sample gave rise to the 25 T cell receptor beta chains below, sequenced in a study of Graves' ophthalmopathy and Graves' hyperthyroidism. Beta-chain TCR CDR3 regions were amplified from RNA transcripts. The authors performed first-round RT-PCR with HTBI primers and then a second-round multiplex PCR. TCRdb reanalysed the multiplex PCR reads using MiXCR and keeps one entry per CDR3 protein. The data show hundreds of thousands of distinct CDR3 sequences, roughly 21% seen once. Sequenced sample: peripheral blood. Receptors originate from a woman aged 18-35 years with stable Graves' hyperthyroidism.

V is TRBV2 and J is TRBJ2-6, with 8 bases fitting TRBD2. The trim removed 5 bases at V and 0 bases at J, leaving 12 bases unmatched. The germline V gene encodes CDR1 SNHLY and CDR2 FYNNEI. The CDR3 has 19 amino acids. The CDR3 nucleotides are TGTGCCAGCAGTCCACGGACTAGCTTCCTTCTCTCTGGGGCCAACGTCCTGACTTTC. Amino acid sequence: CASSPRTSFLLSGANVLTF.

J is TRBJ2-7 and V is TRBV20-1, with unresolved D. Germline V CDR1 and CDR2: DFQATT, SNEGSKA (reference sequence). V dropped 7 bases and J dropped 0 bases, with 7 bases sitting between them. CDR3 length: 11 amino acids. The chain's CDR3 is CSVYGSYEQYF. In DNA, the CDR3 is TGCAGTGTTTATGGCTCCTACGAGCAGTACTTC.

This clonotype appeared many times. The J gene is TRBJ2-3, the V gene TRBV24-1; no clear D. There are 16 residues in the CDR3. The V gene lost 5 bases and the J gene lost 2 bases, with 16 bases spanning the gap. The germline gives CDR1 KGHDR, CDR2 SFDVKD. The DNA for the CDR3 is TGTGCCACCAGTGGTGGAACCCCGGGCCACACAGATACGCAGTATTTT. This encodes CATSGGTPGHTDTQYF.

This clonotype has ten or more counts. The rearrangement uses TRBV6-5 and TRBJ1-1, with 7 bases aligning to TRBD1. The V segment lost 3 bases and the J segment 6 bases; nucleotides outside the gene matches: 4. This CDR3 has 13 residues. Germline CDR1 and CDR2: MNHEY and SVGAGI. The CDR3 loop is CASSYQTGAEAFF. In DNA form, the CDR3 reads TGTGCCAGCAGTTATCAAACAGGGGCTGAAGCTTTCTTT.

This clonotype was seen repeatedly, ten times or more. The chain recombines TRBV11-1 with TRBJ2-5; 10 bases agree with TRBD2. V shed 2 bases and J 5 bases; nucleotides not matched to a gene: 14. Germline CDR1 and CDR2: SGHAT and FQDESV (reference sequence). CDR3 size: 18 residues. The CDR3 protein is CASSLLVLAGGLGETQYF. CDR3 DNA sequence: TGTGCCAGCAGCTTACTGGTATTAGCGGGAGGCCTTGGGGAGACCCAGTACTTC.

This chain links TRBV6-5 with TRBJ2-7; no firm D call. This CDR3 is built from 13 residues. Germline CDR1 is MNHEY and CDR2 is SVGAGI. The V end lost 2 bases, the J end lost 3 bases, and 8 bases lay between the germline ends. The CDR3 DNA follows: TGTGCCAGCAGTTACGACCTGGGCTACGAGCAGTACTTC. Protein: CASSYDLGYEQYF.

The gene calls are TRBV11-2 and TRBJ2-6; TRBD1 is a possible D gene (5 bases). Between the trimmed V and J ends, which lost 5 bases and 0 bases, there was a span of 14 bases. CDR1 SGHAT and CDR2 FQNNGV come from the germline V gene. The CDR3 is 17 amino acids. CDR3 in amino acids: CASSAQGWASGANVLTF. The CDR3, as DNA: TGTGCCAGCAGCGCCCAGGGCTGGGCCTCTGGGGCCAACGTCCTGACTTTC.

About this clonotype: A read error may be the cause here, since a much bigger clone is one base away. The conserved final phenylalanine or tryptophan is absent from the CDR3, which likely points to a read error. The chain carries TRBV11-2 and TRBJ2-4; D uncertain. The V and J ends lost 5 bases and 0 bases respectively, with 8 bases between them. CDR1 is SGHAT, CDR2 FQNNGV, per germline. This CDR3 comprises 14 residues. The CDR3 DNA reads TGTGCCAGCAGCATTTCATTAGCCAAAAACATTCAGTACCTC. This translates into CASSISLAKNIQYL.

This clonotype was counted ten times or more. This chain joins TRBV19 and TRBJ1-6; 7 bases are a match to TRBD1. The CDR3 spans 15 residues. V lost 4 bases and J lost 8; bases outside the gene matches: 8. Per germline, CDR1 LNHDA and CDR2 SQIVND (reference sequence). The CDR3 is CASSSNRGTHSPLHF. CDR3 in DNA: TGTGCCAGTAGTAGCAACAGGGGAACGCATTCACCCCTCCACTTT.

The J gene is TRBJ2-5, the V gene TRBV6-2 or TRBV6-3, with D uncertain. The V end lost 2 bases, the J end lost 8 bases, and 12 bases lay between the germline ends. The CDR3 spans 13 residues. CDR1 and CDR2 (germline): MNHEY, SVGEGT. CDR3 sequence: CASSYRARGTQYF. Here the CDR3 DNA reads TGTGCCAGCAGTTACAGGGCCCGTGGAACCCAGTACTTC.

The V gene is TRBV6-5, the J gene TRBJ2-5; TRBD1 aligns across 7 bases. Germline assignment: CDR1 MNHEY and CDR2 SVGAGI. J lost 4 bases, V lost 2 bases, and 10 bases had no gene match. The CDR3 length is 16 residues. CDR3 sequence (DNA): TGTGCCAGCAGTTACACATACAGGGGTAGGGGAGAGACCCAGTACTTC. This sequence encodes CASSYTYRGRGETQYF.

This chain connects TRBV5-6 to TRBJ2-7; the D is unclear. Looked up from germline, CDR1 is SGHDT and CDR2 is YYEEEE. CDR3 length: 13 amino acids. V lost 2 bases to trimming and J lost 6 bases, with 12 bases between them. The CDR3 DNA is TGTGCCAGCAGCTTCGGTCTGGTTGGCGAGCAGTACTTC. This codes for CASSFGLVGEQYF. Looking up the rest from reference TRBV5-6 and TRBJ2-7 gives the full variable domain: DAGVTQSPTHLIKTRGQQVTLRCSPKSGHDTVSWYQQALGQGPQFIFQYYEEEERQRGNFPDRFSGHQFPNYSSELNVNALLLGDSALYLCASSFGLVGEQYFGPGTRLTVT.

This clonotype has just a few counts. V is TRBV18 and J is TRBJ2-7, with D tentatively TRBD1 or TRBD2 (5 bases each). Per germline, CDR1 KGHSH and CDR2 LQKENI. This CDR3 is built from 15 residues. The germline V and J ends were trimmed by 6 bases and 0 bases, with 15 bases remaining between them. CDR3 residues: CASSSGTASSYEQYF. CDR3 DNA: TGTGCCAGCTCGTCCGGGACCGCTAGCTCCTACGAGCAGTACTTC.

This chain connects TRBV12-3 or TRBV12-4 to TRBJ2-2, with D hard to call. The V end was cut by 1 base, the J end by 6 bases, with 15 bases between. The CDR3 is 16 amino acids. The CDR3 DNA is TGTGCCAGCAGTTTAGGTATCGGCCAAGTCTCCGGGGAGCTGTTTTTT. Protein sequence: CASSLGIGQVSGELFF.

This clonotype appeared a few times. The CDR3 reads CSARYLSTGELFF. The CDR3 DNA follows: TGCAGTGCTAGATACTTAAGCACCGGGGAGCTGTTTTTT. The genes are TRBV20-1 and TRBJ2-2; the D is unclear. V was shortened by 2 bases and J by 4 bases, with 8 bases between the two germline ends. The CDR3 consists of 13 residues. Germline-derived CDR1 and CDR2 are DFQATT and SNEGSKA (reference sequence).

This clonotype has a count of ten or more. The chain is built from TRBV18 and TRBJ1-2; tentatively, D is TRBD1 (6 bases). The CDR3 sequence is 13 residues long. Germline V lookup: CDR1 KGHSH, CDR2 LQKENI. The V end lost 3 bases, the J end lost 8 bases, and 13 bases lay between the germline ends. The CDR3 nucleotides read TGTGCCAGCTCACCGAGGGCAGGGGAAGGCTACACCTTC. This codes for CASSPRAGEGYTF.

The table lists this clonotype with many counts. This sequence joins TRBV20-1 and TRBJ1-6; the D gene is possibly TRBD1 (6 bases). Germline V gene data show CDR1 as DFQATT and CDR2 as SNEGSKA (reference sequence). With 0 bases removed from V and 14 bases from J, the gap between germline ends came to 23 bases. This CDR3 is built from 16 residues. The CDR3 DNA reads as TGCAGTGCTAGAGATCTGCGGGACATACTAAGAACGGCCCTCCACTTT. Its translation: CSARDLRDILRTALHF.

The V gene is TRBV30, the J gene TRBJ2-7, with D maybe TRBD2 (6 bases). Germline CDR1 reads GTSNPN; CDR2 reads SVGIG (reference sequence). V shed 0 bases and J shed 4 bases, with 16 bases lying between them. This CDR3 is built from 15 residues. The DNA of the CDR3 is TGTGCCTGGAGTGTAGTGGAGGGACTGGGTTACGAGCAGTACTTC. It is translated as CAWSVVEGLGYEQYF. Supplemented by reference TRBV30 and TRBJ2-7, the full variable domain reads SQTIHQWPATLVQPVGSPLSLECTVEGTSNPNLYWYRQAAGRGLQLLFYSVGIGQISSEVPQNLSASRPQDRQFILSSKKLLLSDSGFYLCAWSVVEGLGYEQYFGPGTRLTVT.

The genes are TRBV5-1 and TRBJ2-2; TRBD1 matches at 7 bases. Trimming cost V 0 bases and J 4 bases; bases outside gene matches: 3. Germline loops: CDR1 SGHRS, CDR2 YFSETQ. The CDR3 spans 15 residues. CDR3 loop: CASSLVSGGTGELFF. CDR3 in DNA: TGCGCCAGCAGCTTGGTGTCAGGGGGCACCGGGGAGCTGTTTTTT.

The chain is built from TRBV12-3 or TRBV12-4 and TRBJ1-3, with D unresolved. The ends were cut back, 5 bases at V and 8 bases at J, with 10 bases in the middle. The CDR3 loop spans 12 amino acids. The CDR3 here is CASSLHTDTIYF. The CDR3 bases are TGTGCCAGCAGTCTCCACACCGACACCATATATTTT.

This clonotype was counted ten times or more. The V and J genes are TRBV25-1 and TRBJ2-7; D is undetermined. The germline V and J ends were trimmed by 4 bases and 3 bases, with 7 bases remaining between them. Germline V gives CDR1 MGHDK, CDR2 SYGVNS. The CDR3 is 12 residues long. The CDR3 is CASSGQFYEQYF. The DNA for the CDR3 is TGTGCCAGCAGTGGCCAGTTCTACGAGCAGTACTTC.

This clonotype was recorded a few times. The chain combines TRBV7-2 with TRBJ1-2; the D gene is possibly TRBD1 (5 bases). The CDR3 has 13 amino acids. Germline V lookup: CDR1 SGHTA, CDR2 FQGNSA. The ends were cut back, 5 bases at V and 5 bases at J, with 12 bases in the middle. CDR3 coding DNA: TGTGCCAGCAGCGCCACGGGACTTTATGGCTACACCTTC. Protein product: CASSATGLYGYTF. Using reference TRBV7-2 and TRBJ1-2 for the parts outside the CDR3, the full variable domain is GAGVSQSPSNKVTEKGKDVELRCDPISGHTALYWYRQSLGQGLEFLIYFQGNSAPDKSGLPSDRFSAERTGGSVSTLTIQRTQQEDSAVYLCASSATGLYGYTFGSGTRLTVV.

This clonotype was observed many times. J is TRBJ1-5 and V is TRBV12-3 or TRBV12-4; D not certain. This CDR3 is built from 14 residues. Deletions cut 4 bases from V and 3 bases from J, with 10 bases between. DNA for the CDR3: TGTGCCAGCAGTTCATGGCCGAACAATCAGCCCCAGCATTTT. Its protein product is CASSSWPNNQPQHF.

The rearrangement joins TRBV11-2 to TRBJ2-5; D could derive from TRBD1 or TRBD2 (5 bases each). Germline CDR1 SGHAT, CDR2 FQNNGV. CDR3 length: 12 amino acids. The ends were cut back, 7 bases at V and 5 bases at J, with 11 bases in the middle. CDR3 sequence: CASTRGNETQYF. In DNA, the CDR3 is TGTGCCAGCACCCGGGGCAATGAGACCCAGTACTTC. Drawing the rest from reference TRBV11-2 and TRBJ2-5, the complete variable domain is EAGVAQSPRYKIIEKRQSVAFWCNPISGHATLYWYQQILGQGPKLLIQFQNNGVVDDSQLPKDRFSAERLKGVDSTLKIQPAKLEDSAVYLCASTRGNETQYFGPGTRLLVL.

This clonotype has just a few counts. The chain carries TRBV30 and TRBJ1-2, with a tentative D call TRBD1 (5 bases). The CDR3 loop spans 15 amino acids. The V and J ends lost 3 bases and 4 bases respectively, with 18 bases between them. Germline V gives CDR1 GTSNPN, CDR2 SVGIG (reference sequence). CDR3 in amino acids: CAWSREQGFFYGYTF. The CDR3 DNA reads TGTGCCTGGAGCCGGGAGCAGGGCTTTTTCTATGGCTACACCTTC. The full variable domain, completed using reference TRBV30 and TRBJ1-2, is SQTIHQWPATLVQPVGSPLSLECTVEGTSNPNLYWYRQAAGRGLQLLFYSVGIGQISSEVPQNLSASRPQDRQFILSSKKLLLSDSGFYLCAWSREQGFFYGYTFGSGTRLTVV.